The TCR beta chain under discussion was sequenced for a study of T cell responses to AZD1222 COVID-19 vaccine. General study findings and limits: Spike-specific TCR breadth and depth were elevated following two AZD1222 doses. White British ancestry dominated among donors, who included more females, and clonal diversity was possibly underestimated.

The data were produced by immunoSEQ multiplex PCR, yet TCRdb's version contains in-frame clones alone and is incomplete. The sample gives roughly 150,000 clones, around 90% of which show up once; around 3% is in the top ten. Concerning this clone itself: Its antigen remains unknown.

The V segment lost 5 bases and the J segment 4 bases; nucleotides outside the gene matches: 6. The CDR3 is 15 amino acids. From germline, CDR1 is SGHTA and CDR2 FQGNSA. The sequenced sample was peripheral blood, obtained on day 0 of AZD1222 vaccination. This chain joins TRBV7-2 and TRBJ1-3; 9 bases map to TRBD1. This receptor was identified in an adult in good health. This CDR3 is CASSGDRASGNTIYF. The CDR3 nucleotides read TGTGCCAGCAGCGGGGACAGGGCTAGCGGAAACACCATATATTTT.